The 10 T cell receptor beta chains below all came from one sample that was sequenced in a study of T cells in Graves' hyperthyroidism and ophthalmopathy. Template material for amplifying TCR beta CDR3 regions consisted of RNA transcripts. Primed by the HTBI set, a first-round RT-PCR was run on the TCR CDR3. TCRdb fed the multiplex PCR reads into MiXCR, producing one record per CDR3 protein. The sample shows 250,000 or so distinct CDR3 sequences, roughly 15% of them seen only once. Sequencing was carried out using blood. The receptors here all came from a woman aged 18-30 years with Graves' ophthalmopathy.

This clonotype was seen at least ten times. The chain employs TRBV12-3 or TRBV12-4 and TRBJ2-3; D is undetermined. Deletions cut 8 bases from V and 0 bases from J, with 15 bases between. The CDR3 spans 15 residues. DNA of the CDR3: TGTGCCAGCGGAGTGCACAGTTCTAGCACAGATACGCAGTATTTT. Amino acid sequence: CASGVHSSSTDTQYF.

CDR3 loop: CASRHQGNEQFF. CDR3 nucleotide sequence: TGTGCCAGCAGACACCAGGGCAATGAGCAGTTCTTC. This chain connects TRBV6-1 to TRBJ2-1, with a tentative D call TRBD1 (5 bases). This CDR3 comprises 12 residues. CDR1 MNHNS and CDR2 SASEGT come from the germline V gene. V lost 6 bases, J lost 6 bases, and 9 bases lay in between.

This clonotype was observed at least ten times. The chain is built from TRBV28 and TRBJ2-4; no definite D call. The V end lost 5 bases, the J end lost 3 bases, and 14 bases lay between the germline ends. This CDR3 has 15 amino acids. Looked up from germline, CDR1 is MDHEN and CDR2 is SYDVKM. The CDR3 DNA sequence: TGTGCCAGCAGTACCGTTAGGGTGGGCAAAAACATTCAGTACTTC. Its protein is CASSTVRVGKNIQYF.

This clonotype was seen many times. The CDR3 sequence is CASTPEERELEQYF. CDR3 bases: TGCGCCAGCACCCCCGAGGAGCGGGAGCTCGAGCAGTACTTC. This chain links TRBV4-1 with TRBJ2-7; 8 bases map to TRBD2. This CDR3 is built from 14 residues. Germline CDR1 MGHRA, CDR2 YSYEKL. V lost 7 bases and J lost 6; bases outside the gene matches: 11.

The chain carries TRBV7-2 and TRBJ2-3; D remains ambiguous. V was trimmed by 1 base and J by 6 bases, leaving 5 bases between them. This CDR3 comprises 12 residues. The germline CDR1 and CDR2 sequences are SGHTA and FQGNSA. The CDR3 here is CASSLVRDTQYF. The CDR3 DNA follows: TGTGCCAGCAGCTTAGTGAGGGATACGCAGTATTTT. The full variable domain, its missing parts supplied by reference TRBV7-2 and TRBJ2-3, is GAGVSQSPSNKVTEKGKDVELRCDPISGHTALYWYRQSLGQGLEFLIYFQGNSAPDKSGLPSDRFSAERTGGSVSTLTIQRTQQEDSAVYLCASSLVRDTQYFGPGTRLTVL.

V gene TRBV20-1 combines with J gene TRBJ1-1; 8 bases fit TRBD1. Germline assignment: CDR1 DFQATT and CDR2 SNEGSKA (reference sequence). CDR3 length: 13 amino acids. Trimming removed 3 bases from V and 5 bases from J; junction bases left unmatched: 5. The CDR3 reads CSASQGAWTEAFF. Here the CDR3 DNA reads TGCAGTGCTAGTCAGGGGGCGTGGACTGAAGCTTTCTTT.

This clonotype was found many times. The genes are TRBV7-9 and TRBJ2-1, with 12 bases fitting TRBD2. This CDR3 has 16 amino acids. Trimming at V came to 5 bases and at J to 2 bases, leaving 4 bases not matched to a gene. Germline V gene data show CDR1 as SEHNR and CDR2 as FQNEAQ (reference sequence). DNA of the CDR3: TGTGCCAGCAGCCCTGGACTAGCGGGGACCTACAATGAGCAGTTCTTC. Encoded protein: CASSPGLAGTYNEQFF.

This clonotype was recorded many times. J is TRBJ2-7 and V is TRBV5-5; D may be TRBD1 (6 bases). This CDR3 is built from 14 residues. Germline V gene data show CDR1 as SGHKS and CDR2 as YYEKEE (reference sequence). V gave up 4 bases and J gave up 2 bases, with 13 bases separating them. The CDR3 region has the DNA TGTGCCAGCAGCAACCGGGACACTCCCTACGAGCAGTACTTC. Amino acid sequence: CASSNRDTPYEQYF.

This clonotype has ten or more counts. V gene TRBV7-2 combines with J gene TRBJ2-2; 15 nucleotides align to TRBD2. CDR1 SGHTA and CDR2 FQGNSA come from the germline V gene. The CDR3 runs to 20 residues. With V trimmed by 5 bases and J by 2 bases, 12 bases remained unmatched. The CDR3 protein is CASSLPPGTSGRKNTGELFF. In DNA form, the CDR3 reads TGTGCCAGCAGCCTTCCGCCCGGGACTAGCGGGAGGAAAAACACCGGGGAGCTGTTTTTT. The full variable domain, its missing parts supplied by reference TRBV7-2 and TRBJ2-2, is GAGVSQSPSNKVTEKGKDVELRCDPISGHTALYWYRQSLGQGLEFLIYFQGNSAPDKSGLPSDRFSAERTGGSVSTLTIQRTQQEDSAVYLCASSLPPGTSGRKNTGELFFGEGSRLTVL.

This clonotype was recorded many times. This chain links TRBV13 with TRBJ1-5; D is ambiguous. Trimming stripped 0 bases from V and 5 bases from J, with 11 bases between. This CDR3 comprises 15 residues. From germline, CDR1 is PRHDT and CDR2 FYEKMQ (reference sequence). The CDR3 DNA is TGTGCCAGCAGCTTAGGCGGCTCCGGGGATCAGCCCCAGCATTTT. Protein sequence: CASSLGGSGDQPQHF.